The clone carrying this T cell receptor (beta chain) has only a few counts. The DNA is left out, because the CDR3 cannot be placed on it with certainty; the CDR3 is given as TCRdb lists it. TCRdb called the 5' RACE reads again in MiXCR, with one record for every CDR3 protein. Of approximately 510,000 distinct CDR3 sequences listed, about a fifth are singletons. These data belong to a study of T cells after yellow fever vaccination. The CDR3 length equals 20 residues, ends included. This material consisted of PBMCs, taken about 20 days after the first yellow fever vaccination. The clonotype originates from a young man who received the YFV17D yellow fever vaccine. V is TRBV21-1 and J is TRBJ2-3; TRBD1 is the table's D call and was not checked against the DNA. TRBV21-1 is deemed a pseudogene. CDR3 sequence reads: CASSKKFWGQGAFLGDTQYF.